A selection of T cell receptor beta chains follows, all from one sample in a study of PD-L1 blockade in urothelial cancer. Using immunoSEQ multiplex PCR, the repertoire was profiled, and TCRdb retains in-frame clones only, with some absent. The table lists approximately 32,000 clones, approximately 82% of them singletons. The sequencing here drew on PBMCs, taken around atezolizumab (anti-PD-L1) treatment. These TCRs come from a man in his sixties with urothelial cancer. Each CDR3 is given with its conserved first and last residue. D genes are given only for firm matches. Clone size is given for some rows only: seen once, a few or many times, or a class if the clone is expanded.

abundance: NA; v_gene: TRBV9; d_gene: NA; j_gene: TRBJ2-7; CDR3aa: CASSFASGGQQYF; CDR3nt: TGTGCCAGCAGCTTCGCATCCGGGGGGCAGCAGTACTTC
abundance: once; v_gene: TRBV18; d_gene: TRBD2; j_gene: TRBJ2-3; CDR3aa: CASSPPGTSGRTDTQYF; CDR3nt: TGTGCCAGCTCACCACCGGGGACTAGCGGGAGGACAGATACGCAGTATTTT
abundance: once; v_gene: TRBV10-3; d_gene: TRBD1; j_gene: TRBJ1-2; CDR3aa: CAISELQGAAIYGYTF; CDR3nt: TGTGCCATCAGTGAGTTGCAGGGGGCGGCTATCTATGGCTACACCTTC
abundance: NA; v_gene: TRBV30; d_gene: NA; j_gene: TRBJ2-7; CDR3aa: CAWRGQGAGEQYF; CDR3nt: TGTGCCTGGAGGGGGCAGGGCGCGGGGGAGCAGTACTTC
abundance: NA; v_gene: TRBV5-1; d_gene: NA; j_gene: TRBJ2-2; CDR3aa: CASSSGNTGELFF; CDR3nt: TGCGCCAGCAGTTCGGGGAACACCGGGGAGCTGTTTTTT
abundance: NA; v_gene: TRBV5-1; d_gene: NA; j_gene: TRBJ2-5; CDR3aa: CASSFYPEETQYF; CDR3nt: TGCGCCAGCAGCTTCTACCCGGAGGAGACCCAGTACTTC
abundance: NA; v_gene: TRBV18; d_gene: TRBD2; j_gene: TRBJ2-7; CDR3aa: CASSPPSGRGSREQYF; CDR3nt: TGTGCCAGCTCACCACCGAGTGGGAGGGGCAGCCGCGAGCAGTACTTC
abundance: NA; v_gene: TRBV11-2; d_gene: TRBD1; j_gene: TRBJ1-2; CDR3aa: CASSLRGGGIGYTF; CDR3nt: TGTGCCAGCAGCTTAAGAGGGGGCGGGATTGGCTACACCTTC
abundance: NA; v_gene: TRBV2; d_gene: NA; j_gene: TRBJ2-3; CDR3aa: CASSERGRLGYTQYF; CDR3nt: TGTGCCAGCAGCGAAAGGGGGAGACTCGGGTATACGCAGTATTTT
abundance: NA; v_gene: TRBV10-1; d_gene: NA; j_gene: TRBJ1-1; CDR3aa: CASSERTTGPKDAEAFF; CDR3nt: TGCGCCAGCAGTGAGCGGACTACGGGACCGAAAGACGCTGAAGCTTTCTTT
abundance: few; v_gene: TRBV5-1; d_gene: TRBD1; j_gene: TRBJ1-1; CDR3aa: CASSLVAGGSTEAFF; CDR3nt: TGCGCCAGCAGCTTGGTGGCAGGGGGCTCCACTGAAGCTTTCTTT
abundance: NA; v_gene: TRBV6-1; d_gene: NA; j_gene: TRBJ1-2; CDR3aa: CASSEVRVGYGYTF; CDR3nt: TGTGCCAGCAGTGAAGTCAGGGTTGGCTATGGCTACACCTTC
abundance: NA; v_gene: TRBV9; d_gene: NA; j_gene: TRBJ2-1; CDR3aa: CASSPQIAELYNEQFF; CDR3nt: TGTGCCAGCAGCCCTCAAATAGCGGAACTATACAATGAGCAGTTCTTC
abundance: NA; v_gene: TRBV9; d_gene: NA; j_gene: TRBJ1-4; CDR3aa: CASGLAGLGLFF; CDR3nt: TGTGCCAGCGGGTTAGCGGGCCTGGGGCTGTTTTTT
abundance: NA; v_gene: TRBV29-1; d_gene: TRBD1; j_gene: TRBJ1-3; CDR3aa: CSVATGDVGNTIYF; CDR3nt: TGCAGCGTCGCAACAGGGGACGTTGGAAACACCATATATTTT
abundance: NA; v_gene: TRBV5-1; d_gene: TRBD2; j_gene: TRBJ2-3; CDR3aa: CASSLGLDTDTQYF; CDR3nt: TGCGCCAGCAGCCTCGGACTAGACACAGATACGCAGTATTTT
abundance: NA; v_gene: TRBV25-1; d_gene: NA; j_gene: TRBJ2-7; CDR3aa: CASSEWGLYEQYF; CDR3nt: TGTGCCAGCAGTGAATGGGGACTTTACGAGCAGTACTTC
abundance: once; v_gene: TRBV6-1; d_gene: TRBD1; j_gene: TRBJ2-7; CDR3aa: CASRQGANFWEQYF; CDR3nt: TGTGCCAGCAGACAGGGGGCGAACTTCTGGGAGCAGTACTTC
abundance: NA; v_gene: TRBV7-2; d_gene: NA; j_gene: TRBJ2-5; CDR3aa: CASSSGSPQYF; CDR3nt: TGTGCCAGCAGCTCAGGCTCTCCTCAGTACTTC
abundance: NA; v_gene: TRBV19; d_gene: TRBD1; j_gene: TRBJ1-5; CDR3aa: CASRDRGYSNQPQHF; CDR3nt: TGTGCCAGTAGGGACAGGGGGTATAGCAATCAGCCCCAGCATTTT
abundance: NA; v_gene: TRBV9; d_gene: TRBD2; j_gene: TRBJ2-3; CDR3aa: CASSVELAQGADTQYF; CDR3nt: TGTGCCAGCAGCGTAGAACTAGCGCAAGGCGCAGATACGCAGTATTTT
abundance: once; v_gene: TRBV5-1; d_gene: TRBD2; j_gene: TRBJ2-7; CDR3aa: CASSLAGLGFSGTYEQYF; CDR3nt: TGCGCCAGCAGCTTGGCCGGTCTCGGTTTTAGCGGGACTTACGAGCAGTACTTC
abundance: NA; v_gene: TRBV5-1; d_gene: TRBD2; j_gene: TRBJ2-2; CDR3aa: CASTSGTLMNTGELFF; CDR3nt: TGCGCCAGCACTAGCGGGACCTTAATGAACACCGGGGAGCTGTTTTTT
abundance: NA; v_gene: TRBV29-1; d_gene: TRBD1; j_gene: TRBJ2-7; CDR3aa: CSVFPFVGTGGSYEQYF; CDR3nt: TGCAGCGTTTTTCCTTTTGTAGGGACAGGGGGCTCCTACGAGCAGTACTTC
abundance: NA; v_gene: TRBV5-1; d_gene: TRBD2; j_gene: TRBJ2-1; CDR3aa: CASSPWGGRAGGRNEQFF; CDR3nt: TGCGCCAGCAGCCCCTGGGGTGGAAGAGCGGGAGGGCGCAATGAGCAGTTCTTC
abundance: NA; v_gene: TRBV6-1; d_gene: TRBD2; j_gene: TRBJ2-7; CDR3aa: CASSGLAESYEQYF; CDR3nt: TGTGCCAGCAGTGGACTAGCGGAATCCTACGAGCAGTACTTC
abundance: NA; v_gene: TRBV7-2; d_gene: TRBD1; j_gene: TRBJ2-2; CDR3aa: CASSFNDRGSGELFF; CDR3nt: TGTGCCAGCAGCTTCAATGACAGGGGTTCCGGGGAGCTGTTTTTT
abundance: NA; v_gene: TRBV21-1; d_gene: NA; j_gene: TRBJ2-4; CDR3aa: CASSNTTQKVAKNIQYF; CDR3nt: TGTGCCAGCAGCAATACCACACAGAAAGTAGCCAAAAACATTCAGTACTTC
abundance: NA; v_gene: TRBV5-4; d_gene: NA; j_gene: TRBJ1-2; CDR3aa: CASSLVWGGEGYTF; CDR3nt: TGTGCCAGCAGCTTGGTTTGGGGGGGCGAGGGCTACACCTTC
abundance: NA; v_gene: TRBV14; d_gene: TRBD2; j_gene: TRBJ2-5; CDR3aa: CASSHRTSGGMGQGDQYF; CDR3nt: TGTGCCAGCAGCCATCGGACTAGCGGGGGCATGGGACAGGGGGACCAGTACTTC
abundance: NA; v_gene: TRBV27; d_gene: TRBD1; j_gene: TRBJ1-3; CDR3aa: CASSGGVGQGRNTIYF; CDR3nt: TGTGCCAGCAGTGGCGGCGTAGGACAGGGACGAAACACCATATATTTT
abundance: NA; v_gene: TRBV11-2; d_gene: TRBD1; j_gene: TRBJ1-2; CDR3aa: CASSLGPVDREGNYGYTF; CDR3nt: TGTGCCAGCAGCTTAGGCCCCGTGGACAGGGAGGGTAACTATGGCTACACCTTC
abundance: NA; v_gene: TRBV6-5; d_gene: NA; j_gene: TRBJ1-4; CDR3aa: CASSYRDMGKLFF; CDR3nt: TGTGCCAGCAGTTATCGCGACATGGGTAAACTGTTTTTT
abundance: NA; v_gene: TRBV5-4; d_gene: TRBD1; j_gene: TRBJ1-2; CDR3aa: CASRLQGTAAAYGYTF; CDR3nt: TGTGCCAGCAGGCTCCAAGGGACAGCGGCTGCTTATGGCTACACCTTC
abundance: NA; v_gene: TRBV7-8; d_gene: NA; j_gene: TRBJ1-1; CDR3aa: CASSLARGGGTEAFF; CDR3nt: TGTGCCAGCAGCTTAGCGCGGGGCGGGGGGACTGAAGCTTTCTTT
abundance: NA; v_gene: TRBV5-1; d_gene: NA; j_gene: TRBJ1-3; CDR3aa: CASRGEGSGNTIYF; CDR3nt: TGCGCCAGCAGAGGGGAAGGGTCTGGAAACACCATATATTTT
abundance: NA; v_gene: TRBV7-2; d_gene: NA; j_gene: TRBJ2-6; CDR3aa: CASSLGLTGLGANVLTF; CDR3nt: TGTGCCAGCAGCTTAGGGCTTACAGGGCTTGGGGCCAACGTCCTGACTTTC
abundance: once; v_gene: TRBV7-9; d_gene: NA; j_gene: TRBJ2-5; CDR3aa: CASSLFPTGQETQYF; CDR3nt: TGTGCCAGCAGCTTATTTCCGACAGGCCAAGAGACCCAGTACTTC
abundance: few; v_gene: TRBV6-5; d_gene: NA; j_gene: TRBJ1-2; CDR3aa: CASSYYGGANGYTF; CDR3nt: TGTGCCAGCAGTTACTATGGGGGGGCTAATGGCTACACCTTC
abundance: NA; v_gene: TRBV15; d_gene: TRBD2; j_gene: TRBJ2-2; CDR3aa: CATSRGLLAGNTGELFF; CDR3nt: TGTGCCACCAGCAGAGGGTTACTAGCGGGCAACACCGGGGAGCTGTTTTTT
abundance: NA; v_gene: TRBV18; d_gene: NA; j_gene: TRBJ1-1; CDR3aa: CASSQQGDAEAFF; CDR3nt: TGTGCCAGCTCACAACAGGGTGACGCTGAAGCTTTCTTT
abundance: few; v_gene: TRBV7-3; d_gene: TRBD1; j_gene: TRBJ1-2; CDR3aa: CASSLPGGSGYTF; CDR3nt: TGTGCCAGCAGCTTACCAGGGGGCTCTGGCTACACCTTC
abundance: NA; v_gene: TRBV2; d_gene: TRBD2; j_gene: TRBJ2-2; CDR3aa: CASRGLAGVGTGELFF; CDR3nt: TGTGCCAGCAGGGGACTAGCGGGCGTAGGCACCGGGGAGCTGTTTTTT
abundance: NA; v_gene: TRBV6-6; d_gene: NA; j_gene: TRBJ2-7; CDR3aa: CASREGTSAYEQYF; CDR3nt: TGTGCCAGCAGAGAGGGGACATCGGCCTACGAGCAGTACTTC
abundance: NA; v_gene: TRBV30; d_gene: NA; j_gene: TRBJ1-2; CDR3aa: CAWSAGDYGYTF; CDR3nt: TGTGCCTGGAGTGCGGGGGACTATGGCTACACCTTC
abundance: NA; v_gene: TRBV2; d_gene: TRBD2; j_gene: TRBJ2-1; CDR3aa: CASRAGLANNEQFF; CDR3nt: TGTGCCAGCAGGGCAGGACTAGCCAACAATGAGCAGTTCTTC
abundance: once; v_gene: TRBV4-2; d_gene: TRBD2; j_gene: TRBJ2-7; CDR3aa: CASSQAAGGQYEQYF; CDR3nt: TGTGCCAGCAGCCAGGCAGCGGGGGGGCAATACGAGCAGTACTTC
abundance: NA; v_gene: TRBV29-1; d_gene: TRBD1; j_gene: TRBJ2-1; CDR3aa: CSVRPGTGARNEQFF; CDR3nt: TGCAGCGTGCGTCCCGGGACAGGGGCACGGAATGAGCAGTTCTTC
abundance: NA; v_gene: TRBV4-1; d_gene: TRBD1; j_gene: TRBJ2-7; CDR3aa: CASSQPGTGEYEQYF; CDR3nt: TGCGCCAGCAGCCAACCTGGGACAGGCGAGTACGAGCAGTACTTC
abundance: NA; v_gene: TRBV29-1; d_gene: NA; j_gene: TRBJ1-2; CDR3aa: CSVDSSGTSYGYTF; CDR3nt: TGCAGCGTTGACTCTTCCGGGACATCCTATGGCTACACCTTC
abundance: NA; v_gene: TRBV30; d_gene: TRBD1; j_gene: TRBJ1-5; CDR3aa: CAWRPNRDRSNQPQHF; CDR3nt: TGTGCCTGGAGACCGAACCGGGACAGAAGCAATCAGCCCCAGCATTTT
abundance: NA; v_gene: TRBV7-9; d_gene: NA; j_gene: TRBJ2-3; CDR3aa: CASSSTPGKWGADTQYF; CDR3nt: TGTGCCAGCAGCTCCACCCCCGGGAAGTGGGGGGCAGATACGCAGTATTTT
abundance: NA; v_gene: TRBV10-3; d_gene: NA; j_gene: TRBJ2-6; CDR3aa: CAITGTSSGANVLTF; CDR3nt: TGTGCCATTACAGGGACCAGCTCTGGGGCCAACGTCCTGACTTTC